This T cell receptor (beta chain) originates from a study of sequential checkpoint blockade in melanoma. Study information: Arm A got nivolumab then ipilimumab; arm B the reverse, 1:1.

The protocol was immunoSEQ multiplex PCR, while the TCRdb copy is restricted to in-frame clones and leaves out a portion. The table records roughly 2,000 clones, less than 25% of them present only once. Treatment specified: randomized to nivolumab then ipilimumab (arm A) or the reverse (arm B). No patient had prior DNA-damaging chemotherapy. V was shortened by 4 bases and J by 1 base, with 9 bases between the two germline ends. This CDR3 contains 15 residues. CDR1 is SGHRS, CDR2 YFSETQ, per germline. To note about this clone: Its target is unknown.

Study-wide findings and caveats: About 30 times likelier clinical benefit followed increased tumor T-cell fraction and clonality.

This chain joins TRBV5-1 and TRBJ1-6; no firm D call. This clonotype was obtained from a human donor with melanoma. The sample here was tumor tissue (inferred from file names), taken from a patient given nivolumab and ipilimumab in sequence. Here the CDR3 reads CASSPGRSYNSPLHF. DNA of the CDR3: TGCGCCAGCAGCCCGGGGAGATCCTATAATTCACCCCTCCACTTT.